The rows below give T cell receptor beta chains drawn from one sample of a study of OX40 agonist ivuxolimab in advanced cancers. Libraries were prepared by immunoSEQ multiplex PCR; TCRdb keeps only in-frame clonotypes and omits some of them. The data contain tens of thousands of clones, 85% to 90% of them singletons. The source material was CD4+ or CD8+ T cells sorted from blood, sampled in a trial of the OX40 agonist ivuxolimab. Receptor source: an adult with an advanced solid tumor such as melanoma, head and neck, liver or kidney cancer. Each CDR3 is given with its conserved first and last residue.

v_gene	CDR3aa
TRBV25-1	CARGGGITTNEKLFF
TRBV7-3	CASSRRNLDEQFF
TRBV7-6	CASSLARGTGELFF
TRBV11-2	CASSEIRARETQYF
TRBV28	CASSLLTFLGDQPQHF
TRBV15	CATSRGTGGSYEQYF
TRBV9	CASSISTGALNTEAFF
TRBV4-2	CASSQGGEFRNEQFF
TRBV19	CASSRTPGQAQDTQYF
TRBV30	CAWTPWGHNYGYTF
TRBV6-5	CASSRDRMDQPQHF
TRBV28	CASSMYRARGYTF
TRBV7-6	CASSDIGYEQYF
TRBV7-3	CASSLRGTGRFDGYTF
TRBV6-6	CASSYIIGELFF
TRBV6-6	CASSPTGGSNEKLFF
TRBV5-6	CASTSGGVTSPLHF
TRBV2	CASVDRGLRNEQFF
TRBV9	CASSVAYTGELFF
TRBV6-1	CAGGSSGNTIYF
TRBV19	CASSRDRGSDTQYF
TRBV2	CASTQLAGYDSSYNSPLHF
TRBV5-1	CASRSVEGGVTDTQYF
TRBV11-3	CASSLGRGSYNEQFF
TRBV7-8	CASSLERNYGYTF
TRBV6-1	CASSESGRGSEAFF
TRBV4-1	CASSQEETGGNTEAFF
TRBV4-3	CASSQSQVSYNEQFF
TRBV4-2	CASSQREGRYEQFF
TRBV5-6	CASSLGGGFNSPLHF
TRBV7-8	CASSLAISVLPSNQPQHF
TRBV6-4	CASSQDLTGELFF
TRBV5-1	CASSLSLAGAGGQFF
TRBV5-1	CASSFTGQYEQYF
TRBV15	CATSRDRGTITDEQYF
TRBV28	CASSLGGRAIIQYF
TRBV30	CAFTGLRVSGANVLTF
TRBV4-3	CASSQDASYEQYF
TRBV19	CASSPTTIAKNIQYF
TRBV19	CASSSVAGETQYF
TRBV7-2	CASSLMKQPQHF
TRBV5-1	CASSLVPGEETQYF
TRBV29-1	CSVEDRVNGYTF
TRBV7-9	CASSFFSAGRNEKLFF
TRBV7-2	CASSLADGYEQYF
TRBV19	CASSEQGMNTEAFF
TRBV7-2	CASRGTELNYGYTF
TRBV5-4	CASSADRASTEAFF
TRBV4-3	CASSQVRGSGNTIYF
TRBV4-2	CASSRTGQNTGELFF
TRBV4-3	CASSQEPGNEQFF
TRBV10-3	CAITDRGQSYEQYF
TRBV9	CASSPATRPSTDTQYF
TRBV7-3	CASSRDRGNNEQFF
TRBV18	CASSPQRSDYGYTF
TRBV4-3	CASSQERGQPQHF
TRBV19	CASSVRPGQFLANYGYTF